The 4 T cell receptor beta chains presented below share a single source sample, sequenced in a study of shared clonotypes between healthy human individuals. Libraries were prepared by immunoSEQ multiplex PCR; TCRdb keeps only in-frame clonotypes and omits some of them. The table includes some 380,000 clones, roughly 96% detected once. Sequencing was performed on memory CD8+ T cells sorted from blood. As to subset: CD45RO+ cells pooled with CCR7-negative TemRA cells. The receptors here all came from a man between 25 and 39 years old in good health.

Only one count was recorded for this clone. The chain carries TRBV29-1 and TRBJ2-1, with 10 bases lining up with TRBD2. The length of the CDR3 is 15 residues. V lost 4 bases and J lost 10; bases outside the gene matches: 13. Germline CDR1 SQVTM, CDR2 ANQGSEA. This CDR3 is CSVVRAGGRGGEQFF. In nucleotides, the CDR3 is TGCAGCGTTGTCAGAGCGGGAGGGAGGGGTGGCGAGCAGTTCTTC.

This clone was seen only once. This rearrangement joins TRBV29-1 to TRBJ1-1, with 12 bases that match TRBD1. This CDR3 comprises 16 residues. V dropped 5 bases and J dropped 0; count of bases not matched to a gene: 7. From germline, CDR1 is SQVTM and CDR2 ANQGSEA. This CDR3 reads CSVFRDRGPMNTEAFF. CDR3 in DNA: TGCAGCGTTTTCCGGGACAGGGGGCCCATGAACACTGAAGCTTTCTTT.

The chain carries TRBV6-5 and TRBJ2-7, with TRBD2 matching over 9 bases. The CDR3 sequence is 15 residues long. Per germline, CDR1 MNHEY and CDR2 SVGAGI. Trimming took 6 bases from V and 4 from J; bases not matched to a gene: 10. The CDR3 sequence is CASSTPRLAAYEQYF. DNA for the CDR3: TGTGCCAGCAGCACCCCCAGACTAGCGGCTTACGAGCAGTACTTC.

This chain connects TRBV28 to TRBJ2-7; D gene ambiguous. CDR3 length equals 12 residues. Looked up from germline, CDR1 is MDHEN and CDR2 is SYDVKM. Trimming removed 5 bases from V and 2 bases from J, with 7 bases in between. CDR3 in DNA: TGTGCCAGCAGTGGTAGCCCCTACGAGCAGTACTTC. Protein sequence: CASSGSPYEQYF.